A selection of T cell receptor beta chains follows, all from one sample in a study of blood T cell repertoires in COVID-19. Profiled with immunoSEQ multiplex PCR; TCRdb holds only in-frame clones, not every one. The sample carries hundreds of thousands of clones, approximately 86% recorded once. The sequencing sample was made of peripheral blood. The receptors originated from a man older than 75 with acute or convalescent COVID-19. The CDR3 runs from the conserved cysteine through the conserved F or W. The order of the fields is J gene, V gene, CDR3 protein.

j_gene: TRBJ2-1; v_gene: TRBV6-6; CDR3aa: CASSLGTIPGGSYNEQFF
j_gene: TRBJ2-1; v_gene: TRBV24-1; CDR3aa: CATSSPGLALNEQFF
j_gene: TRBJ1-1; v_gene: TRBV2; CDR3aa: CASSEALRLRGRWTEAFF
j_gene: TRBJ2-2; v_gene: TRBV5-1; CDR3aa: CASSLTLANTGELFF
j_gene: TRBJ2-5; v_gene: TRBV7-7; CDR3aa: CASSYSGGGGETQYF
j_gene: TRBJ1-2; v_gene: TRBV5-1; CDR3aa: CASRATNYGYTF
j_gene: TRBJ2-3; v_gene: TRBV5-1; CDR3aa: CASSLGQGRSDTQYF
j_gene: TRBJ2-2; v_gene: TRBV7-8; CDR3aa: CASREAGTSNTGELFF
j_gene: TRBJ2-7; v_gene: TRBV18; CDR3aa: CASSSTASSYEQYF
j_gene: TRBJ1-1; v_gene: TRBV29-1; CDR3aa: CSVSGGLRNTEAFF
j_gene: TRBJ1-5; v_gene: TRBV19; CDR3aa: CASTMGQISNGPQHF
j_gene: TRBJ2-3; v_gene: TRBV10-3; CDR3aa: CATAGTLDTDTQYF
j_gene: TRBJ2-7; v_gene: TRBV18; CDR3aa: CASSPGWRPGVYEQYF
j_gene: TRBJ1-5; v_gene: TRBV7-6; CDR3aa: CASSRTGMGQPQHF
j_gene: TRBJ2-7; v_gene: TRBV20-1; CDR3aa: CSARIYYEQYF
j_gene: TRBJ2-1; v_gene: TRBV3-1/TRBV3-2; CDR3aa: CASSQDLNRVNEQFF
j_gene: TRBJ1-4; v_gene: TRBV10-3; CDR3aa: CAISESGTEWDEKLFF
j_gene: TRBJ1-2; v_gene: TRBV29-1; CDR3aa: CSATTANYGYTF
j_gene: TRBJ2-2; v_gene: TRBV5-1; CDR3aa: CASSLGQGANTGELFF
j_gene: TRBJ1-2; v_gene: TRBV19; CDR3aa: CASKLGTGTGYTF
j_gene: TRBJ1-6; v_gene: TRBV7-9; CDR3aa: CASSLSGQGDSPLHF
j_gene: TRBJ1-1; v_gene: TRBV19; CDR3aa: CASSPQTGSTEAFF
j_gene: TRBJ1-4; v_gene: TRBV2; CDR3aa: CASNLRDRGRTNEKLFF
j_gene: TRBJ1-5; v_gene: TRBV6-5; CDR3aa: CASSGHSNQPQHF
j_gene: TRBJ2-3; v_gene: TRBV4-1; CDR3aa: CASSYEGHAGGHTDTQYF
j_gene: TRBJ2-2; v_gene: TRBV6-6; CDR3aa: CASSDGGGKPGELFF
j_gene: TRBJ2-1; v_gene: TRBV5-4; CDR3aa: CASSIDRGYNEQFF
j_gene: TRBJ2-2; v_gene: TRBV9; CDR3aa: CASSSGLASTGELFF
j_gene: TRBJ1-3; v_gene: TRBV10-3; CDR3aa: CAISATGSGNTIYF
j_gene: TRBJ1-5; v_gene: TRBV5-1; CDR3aa: CASSLAGGNQPQHF
j_gene: TRBJ1-2; v_gene: TRBV5-1; CDR3aa: CASSLQGFPYGYTF
j_gene: TRBJ1-6; v_gene: TRBV6-2/TRBV6-3; CDR3aa: CASSFPQEGRPLHF
j_gene: TRBJ2-1; v_gene: TRBV6-4; CDR3aa: CASSDPGTSKYNEQFF
j_gene: TRBJ1-5; v_gene: TRBV2; CDR3aa: CASSDMRQGNQPQHF
j_gene: TRBJ1-2; v_gene: TRBV5-6; CDR3aa: CASSLVSGPDGYTF
j_gene: TRBJ1-2; v_gene: TRBV3-1/TRBV3-2; CDR3aa: CASSQRDRVYGYTF
j_gene: TRBJ1-2; v_gene: TRBV6-5; CDR3aa: CASSTRQGGYGYTF
j_gene: TRBJ2-7; v_gene: TRBV5-1; CDR3aa: CASRAGLARGEQYF
j_gene: TRBJ2-1; v_gene: TRBV3-1/TRBV3-2; CDR3aa: CASSQRAGSDEQFF
j_gene: TRBJ1-1; v_gene: TRBV7-9; CDR3aa: CASSLGTLTEAFF
j_gene: TRBJ2-6; v_gene: TRBV7-7; CDR3aa: CASSKTGRTGANVLTF
j_gene: TRBJ2-1; v_gene: TRBV5-1; CDR3aa: CASSLEAGGWNEQFF